This note documents a single TCR beta chain sequence. This clonotype was counted at least ten times. Its antigen specificity is not known. The sample holds no much larger clone one base away, and base qualities are not on file. The data were obtained in a study of chronic HIV infection and antiretroviral therapy (dated by TCRdb to 2015 to 2017). For this chain, trimming is 6 bases at the V end and 5 bases at the J end, and the number of junction bases without a gene match is 3. From the cysteine up to the phenylalanine, the CDR3 has a length of 13 residues. CDR3 DNA is the only sequence kept; it has 39 bases, read in frame from the first base. Per the germline V gene, SNHLY is the CDR1 and FYNNEI is the CDR2. Library preparation used 5' RACE. Instrument on record: Illumina MiSeq. TCRdb handled the public reads itself, with Q25 trimming in fastp and clone calling in MiXCR, and kept productive beta chains. Rows are unified per CDR3 protein, each entry keeping the most common DNA and genes. Counted in this sample were 30,000 to 35,000 distinct CDR3 sequences; more than 7.5% of them appeared once. The ten largest clones add up to more than 2% of the sample.

The sequenced sample consisted of peripheral blood. The sequence is built from TRBV2 and TRBJ1-1, with 10 middle bases fitting TRBD1. The sequence came from an adult who had HIV and had not received antiretroviral therapy, or was an uninfected healthy control (not recorded which). Here the CDR3 is given as CASSGDRGTEAFF. The DNA sequence is as follows: TGTGCCAGCAGCGGGGACAGGGGTACTGAAGCTTTCTTT.